This T cell receptor beta chain was recorded in a study of blood T cell repertoires in COVID-19. Study-wide context: There were acute and convalescent COVID-19 samples, and they came from the United States, Italy and Spain. In each case, the material was cDNA or gDNA derived from T cells, B-cell-depleted T cells, or PBMCs.

In the source study's methods: Researchers report that nucleated cell counts were estimated from reference gene primer amplification. Data came from immunoSEQ multiplex PCR; TCRdb stores just in-frame clones and leaves some out. From that table come the V and J calls and clone size; the DNA was used to work out D and trimming. The sample has 200,000 to 300,000 clones; approximately 91% are singletons. The CDR3 is made up of 13 amino acids. V lost 2 bases and J lost 11, with 15 bases in between. Per the germline V gene, CDR1 is GTSNPN and CDR2 is SVGIG (reference sequence). Sequencing was carried out using peripheral blood. The genes are TRBV30 and TRBJ2-2; maybe TRBD2 (5 bases). The source of this sequence is a woman in her twenties or thirties with acute or convalescent COVID-19. The DNA for the CDR3 is TGTGCCTGGAGTTCCGGACTCGACCGTGAGCTGTTTTTT. It specifies CAWSSGLDRELFF.